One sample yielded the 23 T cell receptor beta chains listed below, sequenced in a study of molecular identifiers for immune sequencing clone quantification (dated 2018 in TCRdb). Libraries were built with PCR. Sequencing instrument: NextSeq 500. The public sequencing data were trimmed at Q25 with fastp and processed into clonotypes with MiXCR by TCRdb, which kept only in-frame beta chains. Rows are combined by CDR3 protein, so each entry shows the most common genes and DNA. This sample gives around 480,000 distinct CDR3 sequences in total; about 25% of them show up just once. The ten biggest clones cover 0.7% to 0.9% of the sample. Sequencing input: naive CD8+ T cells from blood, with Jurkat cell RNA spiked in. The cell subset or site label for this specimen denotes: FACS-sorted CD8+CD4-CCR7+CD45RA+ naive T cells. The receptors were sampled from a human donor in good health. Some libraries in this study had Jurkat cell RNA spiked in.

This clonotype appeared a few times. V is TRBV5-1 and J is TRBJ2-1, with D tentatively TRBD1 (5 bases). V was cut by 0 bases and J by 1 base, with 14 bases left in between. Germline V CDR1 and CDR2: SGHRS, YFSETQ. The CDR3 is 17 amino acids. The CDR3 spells CASSLGWGTPSYNEQFF. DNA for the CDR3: TGCGCCAGCAGCTTGGGTTGGGGCACACCATCCTACAATGAGCAGTTCTTC.

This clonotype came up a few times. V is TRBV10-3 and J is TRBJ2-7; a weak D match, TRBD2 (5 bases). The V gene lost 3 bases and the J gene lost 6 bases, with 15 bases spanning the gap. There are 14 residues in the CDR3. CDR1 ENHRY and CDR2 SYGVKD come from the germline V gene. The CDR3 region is CAISDSTEVGEQYF. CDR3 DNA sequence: TGTGCCATCAGTGATAGCACGGAGGTGGGCGAGCAGTACTTC.

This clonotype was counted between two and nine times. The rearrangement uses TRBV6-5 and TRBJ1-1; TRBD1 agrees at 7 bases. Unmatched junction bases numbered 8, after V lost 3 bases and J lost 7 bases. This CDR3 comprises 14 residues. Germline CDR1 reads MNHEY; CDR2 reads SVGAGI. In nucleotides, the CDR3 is TGTGCCAGCAGTTATGGGCGACAGGGAGGTGAAGCTTTCTTT. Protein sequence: CASSYGRQGGEAFF.

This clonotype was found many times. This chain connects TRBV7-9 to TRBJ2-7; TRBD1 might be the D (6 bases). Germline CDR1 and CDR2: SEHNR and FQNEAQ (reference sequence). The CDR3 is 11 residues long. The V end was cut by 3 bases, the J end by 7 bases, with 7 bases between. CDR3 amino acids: CASSFTGEQYF. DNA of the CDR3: TGTGCCAGCAGCTTTACAGGGGAGCAGTACTTC.

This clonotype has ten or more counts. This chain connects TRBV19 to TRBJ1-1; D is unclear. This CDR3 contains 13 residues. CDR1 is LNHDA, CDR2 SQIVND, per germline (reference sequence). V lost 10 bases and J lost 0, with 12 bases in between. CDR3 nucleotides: TGTGCCACCATGGCGGCCCTGAACACTGAAGCTTTCTTT. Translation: CATMAALNTEAFF.

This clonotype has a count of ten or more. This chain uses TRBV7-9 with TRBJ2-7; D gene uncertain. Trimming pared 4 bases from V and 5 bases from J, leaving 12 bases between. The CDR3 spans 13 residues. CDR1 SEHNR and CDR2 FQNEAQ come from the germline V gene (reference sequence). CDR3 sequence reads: CASSSSLAHEQYF. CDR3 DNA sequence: TGTGCCAGCAGCTCCAGTCTGGCACACGAGCAGTACTTC.

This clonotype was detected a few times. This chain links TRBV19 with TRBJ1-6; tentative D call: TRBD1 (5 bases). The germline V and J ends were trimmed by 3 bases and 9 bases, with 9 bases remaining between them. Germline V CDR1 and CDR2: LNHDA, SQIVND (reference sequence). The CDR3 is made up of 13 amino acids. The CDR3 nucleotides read TGTGCCAGTAGTATTTGGCAGGGTTCACCCCTCCACTTT. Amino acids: CASSIWQGSPLHF.

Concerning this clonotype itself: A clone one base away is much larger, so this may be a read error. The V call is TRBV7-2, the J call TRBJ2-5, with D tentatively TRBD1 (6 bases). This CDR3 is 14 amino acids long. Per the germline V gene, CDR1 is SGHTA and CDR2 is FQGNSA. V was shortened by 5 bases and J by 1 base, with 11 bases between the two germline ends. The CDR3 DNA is TGTGCCAGCAGCCTCTCGACAGGCCAAGAGACCCAGTACTTC. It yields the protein CASSLSTGQETQYF.

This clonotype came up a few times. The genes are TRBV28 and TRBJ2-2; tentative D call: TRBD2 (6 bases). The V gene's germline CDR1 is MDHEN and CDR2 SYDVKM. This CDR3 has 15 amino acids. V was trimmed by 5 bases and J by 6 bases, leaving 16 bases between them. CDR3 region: CASSPRAGSPGELFF. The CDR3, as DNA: TGTGCCAGCAGTCCCCGCGCGGGGTCCCCCGGGGAGCTGTTTTTT.

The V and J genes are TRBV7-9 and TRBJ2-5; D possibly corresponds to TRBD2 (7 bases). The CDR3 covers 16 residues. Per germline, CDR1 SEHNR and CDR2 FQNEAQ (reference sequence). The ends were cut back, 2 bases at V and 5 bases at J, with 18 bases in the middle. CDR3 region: CASSLILGGRSETQYF. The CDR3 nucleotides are TGTGCCAGCAGCTTAATTCTGGGGGGGCGGTCGGAGACCCAGTACTTC.

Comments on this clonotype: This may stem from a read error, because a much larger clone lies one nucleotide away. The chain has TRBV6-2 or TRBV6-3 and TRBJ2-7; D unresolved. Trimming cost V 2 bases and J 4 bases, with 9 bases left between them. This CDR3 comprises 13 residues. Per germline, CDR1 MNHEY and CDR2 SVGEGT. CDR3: CASSYDLRYEQYF. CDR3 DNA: TGTGCCAGCAGTTACGACCTGAGGTACGAGCAGTACTTC.

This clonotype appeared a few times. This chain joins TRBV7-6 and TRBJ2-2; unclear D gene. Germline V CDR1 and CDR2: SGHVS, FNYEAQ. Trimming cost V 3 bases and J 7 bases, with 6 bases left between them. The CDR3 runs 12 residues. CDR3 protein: CASSFVGGELFF. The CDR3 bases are TGTGCCAGCAGCTTTGTGGGCGGGGAGCTGTTTTTT. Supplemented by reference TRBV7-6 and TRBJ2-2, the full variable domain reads GAGVSQSPRYKVTKRGQDVALRCDPISGHVSLYWYRQALGQGPEFLTYFNYEAQQDKSGLPNDRFSAERPEGSISTLTIQRTEQRDSAMYRCASSFVGGELFFGEGSRLTVL.

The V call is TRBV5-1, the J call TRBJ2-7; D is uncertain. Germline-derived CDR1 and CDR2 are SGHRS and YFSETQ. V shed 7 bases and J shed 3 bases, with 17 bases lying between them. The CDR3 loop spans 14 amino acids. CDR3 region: CASAPLVSNYEQYF. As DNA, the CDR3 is TGCGCCAGCGCCCCCTTGGTCAGTAACTACGAGCAGTACTTC.

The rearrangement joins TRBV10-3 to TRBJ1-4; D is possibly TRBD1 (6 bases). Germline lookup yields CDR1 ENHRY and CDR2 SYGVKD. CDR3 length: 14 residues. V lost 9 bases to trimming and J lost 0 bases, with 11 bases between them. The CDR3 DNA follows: TGTGCCATAAGAGAGGGGGCAACTAATGAAAAACTGTTTTTT. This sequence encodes CAIREGATNEKLFF.

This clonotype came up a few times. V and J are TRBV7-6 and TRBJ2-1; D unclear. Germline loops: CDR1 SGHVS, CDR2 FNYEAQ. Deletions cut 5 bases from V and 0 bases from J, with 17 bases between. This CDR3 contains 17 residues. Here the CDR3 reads CASSPVTGPSSYNEQFF. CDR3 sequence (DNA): TGTGCCAGCAGCCCCGTCACGGGTCCCAGCTCCTACAATGAGCAGTTCTTC.

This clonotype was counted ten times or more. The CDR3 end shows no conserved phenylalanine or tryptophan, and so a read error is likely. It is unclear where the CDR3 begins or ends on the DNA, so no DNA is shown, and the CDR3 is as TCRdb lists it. CDR3: CSVEGGGFS. The rearrangement uses TRBV29-1 and TRBJ2-3; the table assigns TRBD2, which was not confirmed against the DNA. The germline V gene encodes CDR1 SQVTM and CDR2 ANQGSEA. The CDR3 contains 9 residues when both ends are counted.

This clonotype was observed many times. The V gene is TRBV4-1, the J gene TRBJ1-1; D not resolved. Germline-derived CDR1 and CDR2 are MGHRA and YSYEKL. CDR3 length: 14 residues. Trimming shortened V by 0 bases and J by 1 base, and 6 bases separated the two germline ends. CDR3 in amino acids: CASSQDAANTEAFF. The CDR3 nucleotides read TGCGCCAGCAGCCAAGATGCAGCGAACACTGAAGCTTTCTTT.

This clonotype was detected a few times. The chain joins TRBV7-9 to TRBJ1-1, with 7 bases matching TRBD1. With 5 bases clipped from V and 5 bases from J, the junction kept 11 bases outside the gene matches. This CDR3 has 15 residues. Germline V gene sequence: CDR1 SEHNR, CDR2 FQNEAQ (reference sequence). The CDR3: CASSPQTGSWTEAFF. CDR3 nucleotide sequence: TGTGCCAGCAGCCCCCAGACAGGGTCTTGGACTGAAGCTTTCTTT.

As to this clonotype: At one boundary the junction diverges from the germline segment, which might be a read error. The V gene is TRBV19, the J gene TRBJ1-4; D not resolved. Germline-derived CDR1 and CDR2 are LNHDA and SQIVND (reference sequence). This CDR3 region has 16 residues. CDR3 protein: CAGSMVRDTSSEKLFF. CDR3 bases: TGTGCCGGTAGTATGGTGAGAGACACCTCTTCGGAAAAACTGTTTTTT.

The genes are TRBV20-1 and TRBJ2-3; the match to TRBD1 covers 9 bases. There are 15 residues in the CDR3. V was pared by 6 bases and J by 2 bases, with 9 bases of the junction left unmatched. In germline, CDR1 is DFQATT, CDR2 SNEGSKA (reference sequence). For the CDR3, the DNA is TGCAGTGCCTCTGGACAGGGGATGGTCACAGATACGCAGTATTTT. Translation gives CSASGQGMVTDTQYF.

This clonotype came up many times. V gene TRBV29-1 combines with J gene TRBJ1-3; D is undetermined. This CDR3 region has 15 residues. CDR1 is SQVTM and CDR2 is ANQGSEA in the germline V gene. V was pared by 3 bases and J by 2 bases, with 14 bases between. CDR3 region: CSVDPGTHPGNTIYF. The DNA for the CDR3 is TGCAGCGTTGACCCGGGTACCCATCCTGGAAACACCATATATTTT.

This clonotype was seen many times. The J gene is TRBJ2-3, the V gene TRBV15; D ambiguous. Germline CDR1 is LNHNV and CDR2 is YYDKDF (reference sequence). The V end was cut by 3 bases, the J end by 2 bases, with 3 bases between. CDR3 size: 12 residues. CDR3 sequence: CATSSNTDTQYF. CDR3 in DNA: TGTGCCACCAGCAGCAACACAGATACGCAGTATTTT.

In DNA form, the CDR3 reads TGCGCCAGCACAGGGGAATTATACGAAAAACTGTTTTTT. Protein sequence: CASTGELYEKLFF. V and J are TRBV4-1 and TRBJ1-4; tentatively, D is TRBD1 (6 bases). CDR1 is MGHRA, CDR2 YSYEKL, per germline. Trimming removed 7 bases at V and 8 bases at J, with 14 bases between. The CDR3 loop spans 13 amino acids.